One and the same sample provided the 8 T cell receptor beta chains below, sequenced in a study of Ad26.COV2.S vaccination and SARS-CoV-2 variants. Treatment: 19 received Ad26.COV2.S at low or high dose, single or two shots; several received placebo; per-sample allocation not given. After the first vaccine or placebo injection, samples were drawn on day 63. The repertoire was sequenced with immunoSEQ multiplex PCR; TCRdb's copy has only in-frame clones and lacks some. The sample comprises 440,000 or so clones, 80% to 95% of which are singletons, and 4.3% rests with the top ten. The sample in question was peripheral blood, obtained in a trial of Ad26.COV2.S vaccine versus placebo. The receptors here all came from a person aged 18-60 years who received the Ad26.COV2.S COVID-19 vaccine or a placebo.

The V gene is TRBV2, the J gene TRBJ2-7, with D hard to call. The CDR3 loop spans 12 amino acids. Trimming pared 6 bases from V and 2 bases from J, leaving 8 bases between. The germline V gene encodes CDR1 SNHLY and CDR2 FYNNEI. CDR3 DNA: TGTGCCAGCAGAGGCCCTGCCTACGAGCAGTACTTC. This sequence encodes CASRGPAYEQYF.

The V call is TRBV9, the J call TRBJ2-7; 11 positions match TRBD2. V shed 3 bases, J shed 6 bases, and the junction held 5 bases outside the gene matches. Germline CDR1 and CDR2: SGDLS and YYNGEE. CDR3 size: 14 residues. The CDR3 is CASSASSGRSEQYF. The CDR3 DNA reads TGTGCCAGCAGCGCCTCTAGCGGGAGGTCCGAGCAGTACTTC.

This clone appeared once. The chain carries TRBV6-5 and TRBJ1-1; D gene ambiguous. The germline V gene has CDR1 MNHEY and CDR2 SVGAGI. The CDR3 totals 14 residues. V was clipped by 6 bases and J by 1 base, with 12 bases between them. The CDR3 coding sequence is TGTGCCAGCAGCCCCGGCCGGCAGAACACTGAAGCTTTCTTT. Its protein product is CASSPGRQNTEAFF.

CDR3: CASSKTSGAGELFF. Written as DNA, the CDR3 is TGTGCCAGCAGCAAGACTAGCGGGGCCGGGGAGCTGTTTTTT. The chain links TRBV3-1 (or the pseudogene TRBV3-2) to TRBJ2-2; 11 nucleotides line up with TRBD2. CDR3 size: 14 residues. Germline CDR1 is LGHDT and CDR2 is YNNKEL (reference sequence). After removal of 5 bases from V and 6 bases from J, the junction contained 2 bases not matched to a gene.

V and J are TRBV5-4 and TRBJ2-5, with 10 bases aligning to TRBD2. Unmatched junction bases numbered 9, after V lost 0 bases and J lost 4 bases. This CDR3 has 17 residues. Germline CDR1 SGHNT, CDR2 YYREEE (reference sequence). CDR3 sequence reads: CASSLEPSGSVRETQYF. CDR3 coding DNA: TGTGCCAGCAGCTTGGAGCCTAGCGGGAGTGTGCGAGAGACCCAGTACTTC.

The genes are TRBV7-9 and TRBJ2-5; D not resolved. The germline gives CDR1 SEHNR, CDR2 FQNEAQ (reference sequence). CDR3 length: 15 amino acids. With 0 bases removed from V and 1 base from J, the gap between germline ends came to 9 bases. The CDR3 region is CASSLAQDPQETQYF. The CDR3, as DNA: TGTGCCAGCAGCTTAGCTCAGGACCCCCAAGAGACCCAGTACTTC.

The chain couples TRBV28 to TRBJ1-2; D is unclear. Deletions cut 1 base from V and 5 bases from J, with 8 bases between. The CDR3 sequence is 13 residues long. Looked up from germline, CDR1 is MDHEN and CDR2 is SYDVKM. The CDR3 loop reads CASSLSPEYGYTF. As DNA, the CDR3 is TGTGCCAGCAGTTTATCGCCGGAGTATGGCTACACCTTC.

The chain has TRBV28 and TRBJ1-2; tentatively, D is TRBD1 (5 bases). V was clipped by 5 bases and J by 5 bases, with 12 bases between them. Germline-derived CDR1 and CDR2 are MDHEN and SYDVKM. CDR3 length: 13 amino acids. The CDR3 sequence: CASSPPGGYGYTF. Written as DNA, the CDR3 is TGTGCCAGCAGTCCGCCGGGGGGGTATGGCTACACCTTC.